The rows below give T cell receptor beta chains drawn from one sample of a study of technical replicates of blood from a handful of donors. Data came from immunoSEQ multiplex PCR; TCRdb stores just in-frame clones and leaves some out. This sample carries tens of thousands of clones, about 94% of them seen once, and the ten largest clones take approximately 0.4%. Sequencing was carried out using T cells isolated from PBMCs. The receptors were sampled from a human donor in good health. Both conserved end residues are part of each CDR3. The D gene is left open where the match is weak. The size entry is marked missing in some rows and otherwise reads once, few, many or a size class.

CASSQGLGLEKLFF	TGTGCCAGCAGTCAGGGTCTTGGCTTAGAAAAACTGTTTTTT	.	TRBV27	TRBJ1-4	.
CASSQDTVHEKLFF	TGTGCCAGCAGCCAAGATACTGTCCATGAAAAACTGTTTTTT	.	TRBV4-2	TRBJ1-4	.
CASSGEELTGELFF	TGTGCCAGCAGTGGGGAGGAACTCACCGGGGAGCTGTTTTTT	.	TRBV2	TRBJ2-2	once
CASSVAFSTDTQYF	TGTGCCAGCAGCGTAGCGTTTAGCACAGATACGCAGTATTTT	.	TRBV9	TRBJ2-3	once
CASIGDNEQFF	TGTGCCAGCATAGGGGACAATGAGCAGTTCTTC	.	TRBV7-9	TRBJ2-1	.
CASTLNRKPYNEQFF	TGCGCCAGCACCCTCAACAGAAAACCATACAATGAGCAGTTCTTC	.	TRBV5-1	TRBJ2-1	.
CASSSFRGTEAFF	TGTGCCAGCAGCTCGTTCAGGGGCACTGAAGCTTTCTTT	.	TRBV5-6	TRBJ1-1	.
CASSFDRRQETQYF	TGTGCCAGCAGTTTTGACAGGCGCCAAGAGACCCAGTACTTC	.	TRBV27	TRBJ2-5	.
CAISESSYKAFF	TGTGCCATCAGTGAGTCATCGTATAAAGCTTTCTTT	.	TRBV10-3	TRBJ1-1	.
CASSYLRTDTQYF	TGTGCCAGCAGTTATCTCAGAACAGATACGCAGTATTTT	.	TRBV6-5	TRBJ2-3	.
CAWSGDSWLAKNIQYF	TGTGCCTGGAGTGGCGACTCCTGGCTAGCCAAAAACATTCAGTACTTC	.	TRBV30	TRBJ2-4	.
CASSIPGLAGGDEQFF	TGTGCCAGTAGTATACCAGGACTAGCGGGAGGAGATGAGCAGTTCTTC	TRBD2	TRBV19	TRBJ2-1	.
CASSQEENSYNEQFF	TGCGCCAGCAGCCAAGAGGAGAATTCCTACAATGAGCAGTTCTTC	.	TRBV4-1	TRBJ2-1	.
CASSAGTSGPYNEQFF	TGTGCCAGCAGCGCGGGGACTAGCGGGCCCTACAATGAGCAGTTCTTC	TRBD2	TRBV5-4	TRBJ2-1	.
CASSQEPRETGTEAFF	TGCGCCAGCAGCCAAGAGCCCAGGGAAACGGGCACTGAAGCTTTCTTT	.	TRBV4-1	TRBJ1-1	.
CASTLAGIYSNYGYTF	TGTGCCAGCACTTTGGCAGGGATATATTCTAACTATGGCTACACCTTC	.	TRBV28	TRBJ1-2	.
CASSLDSGKNTGELFF	TGCGCCAGCAGCTTGGATTCGGGAAAAAACACCGGGGAGCTGTTTTTT	.	TRBV5-1	TRBJ2-2	.
CASSPLVGAGRNTEAFF	TGCGCCAGCAGCCCCTTAGTAGGGGCAGGTAGGAACACTGAAGCTTTCTTT	.	TRBV5-1	TRBJ1-1	.
CASTRRDSPYNEQFF	TGTGCCAGTACGCGAAGGGACTCGCCATACAATGAGCAGTTCTTC	.	TRBV13	TRBJ2-1	.
CASSYSGTGGSYGYTF	TGTGCCAGCAGCTACTCCGGGACAGGGGGTTCCTATGGCTACACCTTC	TRBD1	TRBV5-4	TRBJ1-2	.
CASSETTAPIYGYTF	TGTGCCAGCAGTGAGACGACAGCTCCGATCTATGGCTACACCTTC	.	TRBV6-1	TRBJ1-2	.
CAWSVPVTYEQYF	TGTGCCTGGAGTGTCCCGGTTACCTACGAGCAGTACTTC	.	TRBV30	TRBJ2-7	.
CSVMREAGYTF	TGCAGCGTTATGAGGGAGGCTGGCTACACCTTC	.	TRBV29-1	TRBJ1-2	.
CASSIEPGSTEAFF	TGTGCCAGTAGTATAGAACCGGGGAGCACTGAAGCTTTCTTT	.	TRBV19	TRBJ1-1	.
CASSFGDYEQYF	TGTGCCAGCAGCTTCGGAGACTACGAGCAGTACTTC	.	TRBV7-9	TRBJ2-7	.
CATHELAGGTDTQYF	TGTGCCACCCATGAACTAGCGGGAGGCACAGATACGCAGTATTTT	TRBD2	TRBV15	TRBJ2-3	.
CASSLAGTGSTEAFF	TGTGCCAGCAGTTTGGCCGGGACAGGGAGCACTGAAGCTTTCTTT	TRBD1	TRBV28	TRBJ1-1	.
CASSQGLAKNIQYF	TGTGCCAGCAGCCAGGGGTTAGCCAAAAACATTCAGTACTTC	.	TRBV5-4	TRBJ2-4	.
CASSIDRVGVEQYF	TGTGCCAGTAGTATCGACAGGGTAGGTGTCGAGCAGTACTTC	TRBD1	TRBV19	TRBJ2-7	.
CASRGGYGYTF	TGTGCCAGCAGGGGCGGGTATGGCTACACCTTC	.	TRBV6-6	TRBJ1-2	.
CAISNPSGREGNEQFF	TGCGCCATTTCGAACCCGAGCGGGAGGGAGGGCAATGAGCAGTTCTTC	TRBD2	TRBV5-1	TRBJ2-1	.
CARRRDLEYYEQYF	TGTGCCAGAAGGCGGGACTTGGAGTACTACGAGCAGTACTTC	.	TRBV25-1	TRBJ2-7	.
CASSLRGIPEAFF	TGTGCCAGCAGCTTACGGGGAATCCCTGAAGCTTTCTTT	.	TRBV5-6	TRBJ1-1	.
CASSRQGDTGELFF	TGTGCCAGCAGCCGACAGGGAGACACCGGGGAGCTGTTTTTT	TRBD1	TRBV25-1	TRBJ2-2	.
CATSTGLAGINSYNEQFF	TGTGCCACCAGCACGGGACTAGCGGGAATAAACTCCTACAATGAGCAGTTCTTC	TRBD2	TRBV15	TRBJ2-1	once
CASRQGNEKLFF	TGTGCCAGCAGGCAGGGGAATGAAAAACTGTTTTTT	.	TRBV28	TRBJ1-4	.
CASSTTGVTYNEQFF	TGTGCCAGCAGTACTACAGGGGTTACCTACAATGAGCAGTTCTTC	TRBD1	TRBV28	TRBJ2-1	.